The text below deals with one T cell receptor (beta chain). This sample stems from a study of blood T cell repertoires in COVID-19. Background on the study: Researchers got acute and convalescent COVID-19 samples from the United States, Italy and Spain. PBMCs, B-cell-depleted T cells, or T cells were the source of the cDNA or gDNA that made up the material.

In the authors' workflow: Using reference gene primer amplification, nucleated cell counts were estimated. Assay: immunoSEQ multiplex PCR; the TCRdb copy retains only in-frame clones and omits some. That table furnishes V, J and clone size, whereas the DNA furnished D and trimming. The sample has about 49,000 clones, more than 75% seen once. With 2 bases removed from V and 3 bases from J, the gap between germline ends came to 13 bases. Germline CDR1 reads LGHDT; CDR2 reads YNNKEL (reference sequence). CDR3 length equals 16 residues. Sequencing was done on a sample of peripheral blood. The receptor comes from a woman aged 80 or over with COVID-19, enrolled during active disease. The chain recombines TRBV3-1 (or the pseudogene TRBV3-2) with TRBJ2-2, with D possibly TRBD2 on 6 matching bases. The CDR3 sequence: CASSQRAPGDTGELFF. CDR3 coding DNA: TGTGCCAGCAGCCAACGTGCCCCGGGGGACACCGGGGAGCTGTTTTTT.